The T cell receptor (beta chain) under discussion was sequenced for a study of spatial heterogeneity in lung cancer. The wider study: Samples were obtained from about 72 donors, all untreated early-stage non-small cell lung cancer patients. Each unique TCR and UMI combination was seen more than ten times on average in raw reads. When available, follow-up PBMC samples taken a median of around 2 years after resection were sequenced.

This clonotype was recorded at least ten times. TCRdb re-derived calls from the 5' RACE reads in MiXCR, one entry per CDR3 protein. The sample yields more than 9,000 distinct CDR3 sequences, around 23% seen once. The sample's time point: blood at routine non-recurrence follow-up after resection. The sequenced material consisted of unsorted whole RNA from tumor, nontumor lung or frozen PBMC. Material: PBMCs, obtained at follow-up. This clonotype was sampled from a male donor with early-stage non-small cell lung cancer.

CDR3 nucleotides: TGTGCCAGTAGCCGACTAGCGGGACGTGGGGAGCAGTACTTC. This translates into CASSRLAGRGEQYF. The chain recombines TRBV19 with TRBJ2-7; TRBD2 agrees at 11 bases. The CDR3 totals 14 residues. Trimming removed 6 bases from V and 7 bases from J; junction bases left unmatched: 8. Germline CDR1 and CDR2: LNHDA and SQIVND (reference sequence).